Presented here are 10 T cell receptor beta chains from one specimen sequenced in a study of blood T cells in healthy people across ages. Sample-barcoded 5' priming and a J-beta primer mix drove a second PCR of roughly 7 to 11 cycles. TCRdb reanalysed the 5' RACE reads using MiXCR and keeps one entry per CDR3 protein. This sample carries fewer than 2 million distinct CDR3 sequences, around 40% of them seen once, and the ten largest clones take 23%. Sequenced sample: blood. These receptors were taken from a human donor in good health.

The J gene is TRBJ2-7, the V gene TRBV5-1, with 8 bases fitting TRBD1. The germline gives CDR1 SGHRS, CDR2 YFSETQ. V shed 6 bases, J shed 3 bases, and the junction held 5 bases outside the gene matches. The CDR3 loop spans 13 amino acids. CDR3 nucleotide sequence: TGCGCCAGCAATGGACAGGGCCACTACGAGCAGTACTTC. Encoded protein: CASNGQGHYEQYF.

The CDR3 bases are TGTGCCAGCAGGGCTTCGGGACCCCTCTACGAGCAGTACTTC. Its protein product is CASRASGPLYEQYF. The chain joins TRBV28 to TRBJ2-4; perhaps D is TRBD1 or TRBD2 (5 bases each). The better agreement between TRBJ2-7 and the DNA end casts doubt on the J call. Per germline, CDR1 MDHEN and CDR2 SYDVKM. The CDR3 covers 14 residues.

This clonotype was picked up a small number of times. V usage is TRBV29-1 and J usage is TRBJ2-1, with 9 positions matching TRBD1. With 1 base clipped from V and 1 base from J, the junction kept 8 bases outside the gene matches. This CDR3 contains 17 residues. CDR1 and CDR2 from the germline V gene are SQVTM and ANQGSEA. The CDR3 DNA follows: TGCAGCGTTGAAGCCATTATGACAGGGGGGTCCTACAATGAGCAGTTCTTC. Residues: CSVEAIMTGGSYNEQFF.

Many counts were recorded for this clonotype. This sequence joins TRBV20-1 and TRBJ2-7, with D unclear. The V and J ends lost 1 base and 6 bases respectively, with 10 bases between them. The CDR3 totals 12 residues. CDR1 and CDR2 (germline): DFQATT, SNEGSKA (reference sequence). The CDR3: CSARGRFFEQYF. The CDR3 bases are TGCAGTGCTAGAGGACGCTTCTTCGAGCAGTACTTC.

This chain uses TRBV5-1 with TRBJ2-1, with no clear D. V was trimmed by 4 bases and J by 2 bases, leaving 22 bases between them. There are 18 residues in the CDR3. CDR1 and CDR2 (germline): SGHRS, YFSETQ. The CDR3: CASSPGSSYGAAYNEQFF. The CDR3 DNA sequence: TGCGCCAGCAGCCCGGGCTCTTCATATGGCGCGGCCTACAATGAGCAGTTCTTC.

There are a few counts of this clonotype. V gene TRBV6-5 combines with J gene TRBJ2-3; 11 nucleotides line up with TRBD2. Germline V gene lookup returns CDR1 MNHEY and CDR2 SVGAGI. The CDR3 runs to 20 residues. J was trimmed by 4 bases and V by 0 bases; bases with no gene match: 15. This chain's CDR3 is CASSYSTGILAGGLPDTQYF. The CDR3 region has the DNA TGTGCCAGCAGTTACTCGACAGGGATCCTAGCGGGGGGTCTCCCAGATACGCAGTATTTT.

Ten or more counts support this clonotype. The CDR3 region has the DNA TGTGCCAGCAGCAGAACCTATGGCTACACCTTC. Encoded protein: CASSRTYGYTF. The chain employs TRBV7-2 and TRBJ1-2; no clear D gene. Germline V CDR1 and CDR2: SGHTA, FQGNSA. V lost 5 bases and J lost 4, with 5 bases in between. This CDR3 has 11 amino acids.

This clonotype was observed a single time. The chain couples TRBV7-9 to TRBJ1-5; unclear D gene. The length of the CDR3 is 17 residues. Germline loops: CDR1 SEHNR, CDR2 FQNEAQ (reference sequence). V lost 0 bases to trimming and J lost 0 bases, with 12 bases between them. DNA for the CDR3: TGTGCCAGCAGCTTAGCGGTAACAACCGATAGCAATCAGCCCCAGCATTTT. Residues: CASSLAVTTDSNQPQHF.

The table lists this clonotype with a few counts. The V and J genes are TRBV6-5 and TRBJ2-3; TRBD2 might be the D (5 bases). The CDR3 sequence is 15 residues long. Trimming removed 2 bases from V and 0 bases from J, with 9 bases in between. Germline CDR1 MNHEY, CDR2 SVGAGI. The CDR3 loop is CASSYLRGSTDTQYF. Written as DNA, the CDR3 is TGTGCCAGCAGTTACCTCCGAGGGAGCACAGATACGCAGTATTTT.

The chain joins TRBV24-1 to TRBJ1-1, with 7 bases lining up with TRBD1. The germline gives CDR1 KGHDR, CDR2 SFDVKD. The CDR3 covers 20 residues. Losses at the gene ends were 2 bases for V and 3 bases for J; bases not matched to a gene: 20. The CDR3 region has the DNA TGTGCCACCAGTGATTCAGGGACGGGGGACAGCTCTCGGTATGACACTGAAGCTTTCTTT. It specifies CATSDSGTGDSSRYDTEAFF.